This T cell receptor beta chain was documented in a study of read filtering for tumor transcriptome and immune sequencing. Study-level findings and limits: The CD138-negative fraction was mixed bone marrow immune cells, not pure T cells.

The CDR3 is 14 residues long. In germline, CDR1 is SGHAT, CDR2 FQNNGV. V was clipped by 5 bases and J by 3 bases; unmatched bases: 3. Molecular barcoded adaptors covering alpha/delta and beta/gamma chains were used on roughly 400 ng RNA. Each CDR3 protein gets one entry after TCRdb re-called the reads with MiXCR. In the table there are tens of thousands of distinct CDR3 sequences, under 25% of which are singletons. As for this clonotype: The target antigen is unknown.

This TCR was sampled from a donor aged 40 or older with multiple myeloma. This rearrangement joins TRBV11-2 to TRBJ1-3; 8 bases fit TRBD1. The sequenced sample consisted of a population of CD138-negative cells sorted from bone marrow. In nucleotides, the CDR3 is TGTGCCAGCAGCGTTGACAGGGGTGGAAACACCATATATTTT. It specifies CASSVDRGGNTIYF.